Sequencing of this TCR beta chain was carried out in a study of post-analysis software for immune sequencing data. Study-wide background: Some patients lacked subtype; others had relapsing-remitting, secondary progressive or progressive-relapsing disease. Points from the study as a whole: A handful of TRBV segments appeared more often in patients than in controls, and TRBV5-6, TRBV5-1 and TRBV20-1 were among these. Significantly lower normalized Chao1 diversity was seen in multiple sclerosis patients than in controls.

As regards this clonotype: The antigen is unknown.

Germline CDR1 is SGHKS and CDR2 is YYEKEE (reference sequence). Trimming pared 9 bases from V and 3 bases from J, leaving 11 bases between. This CDR3 is built from 12 residues. Libraries were made from TCR beta cDNA, and they carried unique molecular identifiers. Some 500,000 cDNA molecules were obtained from approximately 0.91 to 9.4 million T cells. From the PCR reads, TCRdb called clonotypes with MiXCR, one entry per CDR3 protein. The sample carries roughly 800,000 distinct CDR3 sequences, around 45% recorded once. This TCR came from a girl aged 5 to 17 with multiple sclerosis. The chain employs TRBV5-5 and TRBJ2-3; D remains unclear. Input material: blood. The CDR3 reads CATSVGTDTQYF. Written as DNA, the CDR3 is TGTGCCACCTCTGTGGGAACAGATACGCAGTATTTT.